This T cell receptor beta chain was identified in a study of blood T cell repertoires in COVID-19. Per the study methods: Estimation of nucleated cell counts relied on the amplification of reference gene primers. TCRdb keeps only in-frame clones here, not all; method: immunoSEQ multiplex PCR. Clone size and the V and J calls come from that table; the DNA yielded D and trimming. The repertoire holds some 80,000 clones, 86% seen once, with roughly 19% in the top ten. Germline-derived CDR1 and CDR2 are GTSNPN and SVGIG (reference sequence). The V end was cut by 0 bases, the J end by 2 bases, with 14 bases between. The length of the CDR3 is 17 residues.

Sequenced sample: peripheral blood. V and J are TRBV30 and TRBJ2-6, with D possibly being TRBD1 (6 bases). The TCR originated in a human donor in a cohort sampled during active COVID-19. The CDR3 coding sequence is TGTGCCTGGAGTGTATGGCAGGGGTCTACTGGGGCCAACGTCCTGACTTTC. Translated, it gives CAWSVWQGSTGANVLTF.